This TCR beta chain was recorded in a study of Graves' ophthalmopathy and Graves' hyperthyroidism. The sequenced template was RNA, covering the TCR beta CDR3 region. The authors performed first-round RT-PCR with HTBI primers and then a second-round multiplex PCR. TCRdb reprocessed the multiplex PCR reads with MiXCR, giving one entry per CDR3 protein. The data show 450,000 to 600,000 distinct CDR3 sequences, with 35% to 45% seen just once and over 3.5% held by the top ten. The V gene's germline CDR1 is MNHNY and CDR2 SVGAGI (reference sequence). V lost 1 base and J 10 bases, leaving 16 bases between the germline ends. This CDR3 comprises 14 residues.

Sequenced sample: peripheral blood or thyroid tissue (not recorded which). This chain joins TRBV6-6 and TRBJ1-2; D perhaps matches TRBD1 (5 bases). The sequence was obtained from an adult man with Graves' hyperthyroidism. The CDR3 here is CASSYYRDPSYYTF. In nucleotides, the CDR3 is TGTGCCAGCAGTTACTACCGGGACCCCTCGTACTACACCTTC.